One sample yielded the 10 T cell receptor beta chains listed below, sequenced in a study of T-cell memory formation after mild COVID-19. One entry per CDR3 protein, called by TCRdb with MiXCR from the 5' RACE reads. The table shows approximately 500,000 distinct CDR3 sequences, with around 27% occurring only once. Sequenced sample: PBMCs or a T cell subset sorted from them (not recorded which). All receptors come from an adult woman who had mild COVID-19 (a few samples of this study predate the infection). Cell type and time point are not known.

This clonotype was seen only a few times. The chain recombines TRBV27 with TRBJ2-7; either TRBD1 or TRBD2 may supply D (5 bases each). The CDR3 is made up of 15 amino acids. The germline V gene encodes CDR1 MNHEY and CDR2 SMNVEV (reference sequence). Trimming took off 7 bases at V and 1 base at J, with 17 bases between the two ends. The CDR3 reads CASTSGGTGSYEQYF. In DNA form, the CDR3 reads TGTGCCAGCACAAGTGGGGGAACCGGGTCCTACGAGCAGTACTTC.

This clonotype was found many times. CDR3 loop: CASSFAGAPDTQYF. The CDR3, as DNA: TGTGCCAGCAGTTTTGCCGGGGCCCCAGATACGCAGTATTTT. The J gene is TRBJ2-3, the V gene TRBV12-3 or TRBV12-4, with D tentatively TRBD1 or TRBD2 (5 bases each). Trimming took off 3 bases at V and 4 bases at J, with 11 bases between the two ends. The CDR3 totals 14 residues.

The rearrangement uses TRBV28 and TRBJ2-5; perhaps TRBD2 as D (7 bases). The CDR3 totals 15 residues. Between the trimmed V and J ends, which lost 3 bases and 1 base, there was a span of 12 bases. Germline lookup yields CDR1 MDHEN and CDR2 SYDVKM. CDR3 in DNA: TGTGCCAGCAGTTTGGCGCGGGGGCTCCAAGAGACCCAGTACTTC. Translating gives CASSLARGLQETQYF.

V usage is TRBV20-1 and J usage is TRBJ1-2, with D hard to call. Germline CDR1 DFQATT, CDR2 SNEGSKA (reference sequence). Trimming took off 2 bases at V and 4 bases at J, with 14 bases between the two ends. This CDR3 has 14 amino acids. In DNA form, the CDR3 reads TGCAGTGCTAGACCTCCGGGTCGGGGCTATGGCTACACCTTC. As protein: CSARPPGRGYGYTF.

This clonotype was seen repeatedly, ten times or more. This chain joins TRBV5-1 and TRBJ1-5, with 7 bases aligning to TRBD1. Germline CDR1 is SGHRS and CDR2 is YFSETQ. J lost 2 bases, V lost 4 bases, and 3 bases had no gene match. The CDR3 sequence is 14 residues long. CDR3 in amino acids: CASSETGGNQPQHF. CDR3 nucleotide sequence: TGCGCCAGCAGCGAAACAGGGGGCAATCAGCCCCAGCATTTT.

This clonotype showed up just a few times. J is TRBJ2-1 and V is TRBV5-5; TRBD2 is a possible D gene (5 bases). There are 14 residues in the CDR3. The germline V and J ends were trimmed by 6 bases and 8 bases, with 18 bases remaining between them. Germline loops: CDR1 SGHKS, CDR2 YYEKEE (reference sequence). CDR3 region: CASNLAWGSHEQFF. The CDR3 DNA reads as TGTGCCAGCAACCTAGCTTGGGGATCTCATGAGCAGTTCTTC.

This clonotype was seen a handful of times. This rearrangement joins TRBV7-8 to TRBJ2-1; D is ambiguous. Per germline, CDR1 SGHVS and CDR2 FQNEAQ. Trimming took 7 bases from V and 5 from J, leaving 18 bases between them. This CDR3 is built from 15 residues. This CDR3 is CASKLAGRKHNEQFF. Here the CDR3 DNA reads TGTGCCAGCAAGCTTGCTGGGCGGAAGCACAATGAGCAGTTCTTC.

This clonotype occurred a few times. The J gene is TRBJ1-1, the V gene TRBV12-3 or TRBV12-4; D is undetermined. The length of the CDR3 is 12 residues. V lost 3 bases and J lost 12, with 14 bases in between. DNA of the CDR3: TGTGCCAGCAGTTTCGTTCCTTTTGGGACTTTCTTT. This encodes CASSFVPFGTFF.

The chain employs TRBV15 and TRBJ2-2, with D perhaps TRBD1 or TRBD2 (7 bases each). The CDR3 spans 15 residues. CDR1 and CDR2 (germline): LNHNV, YYDKDF (reference sequence). Trimming removed 4 bases at V and 4 bases at J, with 13 bases between. The DNA for the CDR3 is TGTGCCACCAGCAAAGCGGGGACAGCCACCGGGGAGCTGTTTTTT. Translated: CATSKAGTATGELFF.

The chain employs TRBV24-1 and TRBJ2-7; 12 bases line up with TRBD2. In germline, CDR1 is KGHDR, CDR2 SFDVKD. The CDR3 loop spans 16 amino acids. The ends lost 2 bases at V and 5 bases at J; junction bases unmatched: 6. DNA of the CDR3: TGTGCCACCAGTGATTCGGGACTAGCGGGTGGAAACGAGCAGTACTTC. This encodes CATSDSGLAGGNEQYF.